The 11 T cell receptor beta chains in this list originate from one sample, sequenced in a study of blood T cell repertoires in COVID-19. Clones were read by immunoSEQ multiplex PCR, and TCRdb kept only the in-frame ones, dropping some. Of about 130,000 clones listed, around nine tenths are singletons. The sequencing sample was made of peripheral blood. The receptors originated from a woman in her seventies with COVID-19, enrolled during active disease.

This sequence joins TRBV28 and TRBJ1-6; 7 bases align to TRBD1. V shed 4 bases and J 5 bases; nucleotides not matched to a gene: 5. Germline CDR1 is MDHEN and CDR2 is SYDVKM. The CDR3 contains 15 residues. The CDR3 spells CASSYGQANNSPLHF. The CDR3 coding sequence is TGTGCCAGCAGTTATGGACAGGCAAATAATTCACCCCTCCACTTT. Using reference TRBV28 and TRBJ1-6 for the parts outside the CDR3, the full variable domain is DVKVTQSSRYLVKRTGEKVFLECVQDMDHENMFWYRQDPGLGLRLIYFSYDVKMKEKGDIPEGYSVSREKKERFSLILESASTNQTSMYLCASSYGQANNSPLHFGNGTRLTVT.

This chain uses TRBV12-3 or TRBV12-4 with TRBJ1-5; weak D call: TRBD1 (6 bases). This CDR3 is 13 amino acids long. Deletions cut 6 bases from V and 2 bases from J, with 8 bases between. CDR3: CASSYRGNQPQHF. As DNA, the CDR3 is TGTGCCAGCAGCTACAGGGGCAATCAGCCCCAGCATTTT.

This rearrangement joins TRBV7-6 to TRBJ1-1, with 10 positions matching TRBD1. Germline V gene lookup returns CDR1 SGHVS and CDR2 FNYEAQ. V shed 4 bases and J 4 bases; nucleotides not matched to a gene: 12. This CDR3 spans 17 amino acids. As DNA, the CDR3 is TGTGCCAGCAGCTCCAGACAGGGGGCTATAAGGAGCACTGAAGCTTTCTTT. Amino acids: CASSSRQGAIRSTEAFF.

This sequence joins TRBV5-1 and TRBJ2-1; D gene uncertain. The germline CDR1 and CDR2 sequences are SGHRS and YFSETQ. The CDR3 is 13 amino acids. The germline V and J ends were trimmed by 5 bases and 4 bases, with 10 bases remaining between them. This CDR3 is CASSSVQYNEQFF. For the CDR3, the DNA is TGCGCCAGCAGTTCCGTACAGTACAATGAGCAGTTCTTC.

In this sample, this clone turned up a few times. This rearrangement joins TRBV7-2 to TRBJ1-2; D is unresolved. Germline lookup yields CDR1 SGHTA and CDR2 FQGNSA. V lost 1 base to trimming and J lost 3 bases, with 9 bases between them. This CDR3 is built from 14 residues. Here the CDR3 reads CASSLGRNDYGYTF. In nucleotides, the CDR3 is TGTGCCAGCAGCTTAGGCAGGAACGACTATGGCTACACCTTC.

V and J are TRBV11-2 and TRBJ2-5; D might be TRBD2 (5 bases). The V gene lost 2 bases and the J gene lost 0 bases, with 13 bases spanning the gap. The CDR3 totals 16 residues. Germline assignment: CDR1 SGHAT and CDR2 FQNNGV. In nucleotides, the CDR3 is TGTGCCAGCAGCTTAAATCTGGAGCGGTACCAAGAGACCCAGTACTTC. Its protein is CASSLNLERYQETQYF.

The chain is built from TRBV28 and TRBJ1-6; 11 bases line up with TRBD1. The V gene end was trimmed by 4 bases and the J gene end by 10 bases; junction bases not matched to a gene: 3. Germline CDR1 and CDR2: MDHEN and SYDVKM. This CDR3 comprises 14 residues. Here the CDR3 DNA reads TGTGCCAGCAGTTGGACAGGGGGCTACTCACCCCTCCACTTT. Translation gives CASSWTGGYSPLHF.

The chain recombines TRBV5-1 with TRBJ2-3, with 14 bases that match TRBD2. After removal of 1 base from V and 6 bases from J, the junction contained 10 bases not matched to a gene. Per germline, CDR1 SGHRS and CDR2 YFSETQ. CDR3 length: 18 residues. As DNA, the CDR3 is TGCGCCAGCAGCTTGTCTTCGACTAGCGGGGGGGCAACCGATACGCAGTATTTT. Translated, it gives CASSLSSTSGGATDTQYF.

This chain links TRBV5-1 with TRBJ2-7; TRBD2 matches 11 bases. The CDR3 consists of 15 residues. V was pared by 5 bases and J by 6 bases, with 10 bases of the junction left unmatched. From germline, CDR1 is SGHRS and CDR2 YFSETQ. DNA of the CDR3: TGCGCCAGCAGTCTTGTCCTAGCGGGGGGCTCCGAGCAGTACTTC. Protein sequence: CASSLVLAGGSEQYF.

A single count supports this clone. The rearrangement uses TRBV7-6 and TRBJ1-6; 9 nucleotides agree with TRBD1. The CDR3 spans 21 residues. Trimming at V came to 2 bases and at J to 0 bases, leaving 14 bases not matched to a gene. From germline, CDR1 is SGHVS and CDR2 FNYEAQ. This CDR3 is CASSLRPGTGGTSSYNSPLHF. The DNA of the CDR3 is TGTGCCAGCAGCTTACGGCCTGGCACAGGGGGCACTAGCTCCTATAATTCACCCCTCCACTTT.

The chain has TRBV20-1 and TRBJ1-2; D call uncertain. The V end lost 5 bases, the J end lost 4 bases, and 8 bases lay between the germline ends. CDR1 is DFQATT and CDR2 is SNEGSKA in the germline V gene (reference sequence). The CDR3 loop spans 11 amino acids. CDR3 sequence: CSAAGLYGYTF. CDR3 DNA: TGCAGTGCTGCAGGACTCTATGGCTACACCTTC.